These 31 T cell receptor beta chains were all obtained from the same sample, sequenced in a study of blood T cell repertoires in COVID-19. Libraries were prepared by immunoSEQ multiplex PCR; TCRdb keeps only in-frame clonotypes and omits some of them. Among fewer than 250,000 clones listed, about 80% were seen once. Source material: PBMCs or T cells enriched from blood (not recorded which). These receptors were obtained from a woman in her thirties or forties who had been exposed to COVID-19.

The chain recombines TRBV6-5 with TRBJ2-1; D may be TRBD2 (6 bases). Germline assignment: CDR1 MNHEY and CDR2 SVGAGI. This CDR3 is 15 amino acids long. Between the trimmed V and J ends, which lost 2 bases and 0 bases, there was a span of 8 bases. As DNA, the CDR3 is TGTGCCAGCAGTTACGGGGGACTCTCCTACAATGAGCAGTTCTTC. Its protein is CASSYGGLSYNEQFF.

This clone has just a few counts. The chain uses TRBV28 and TRBJ2-6; 12 bases fit TRBD1. Unmatched junction bases numbered 9, after V lost 8 bases and J lost 4 bases. The CDR3 covers 17 residues. Germline V gives CDR1 MDHEN, CDR2 SYDVKM. The chain's CDR3 is CASLGTGGATGANVLTF. CDR3 DNA: TGTGCCAGCCTAGGGACAGGGGGCGCAACAGGGGCCAACGTCCTGACTTTC.

This clone has just one count. This rearrangement joins TRBV28 to TRBJ1-6; TRBD1 is a possible D gene (6 bases). The CDR3 contains 17 residues. The V end lost 5 bases, the J end lost 0 bases, and 14 bases lay between the germline ends. Per the germline V gene, CDR1 is MDHEN and CDR2 is SYDVKM. The CDR3 sequence is CASSPPRGSSYNSPLHF. Here the CDR3 DNA reads TGTGCCAGCAGTCCCCCTAGGGGGAGCTCCTATAATTCACCCCTCCACTTT.

The chain carries TRBV19 and TRBJ2-5, with TRBD1 as a possible D gene (7 bases). This CDR3 spans 14 amino acids. V dropped 4 bases and J dropped 5 bases, with 14 bases sitting between them. The germline V gene has CDR1 LNHDA and CDR2 SQIVND (reference sequence). CDR3: CASSSLTGRETQYF. CDR3 in DNA: TGTGCCAGTAGTAGCCTGACAGGGAGGGAGACCCAGTACTTC. Together with reference TRBV19 and TRBJ2-5, the CDR3 gives the full variable domain: DGGITQSPKYLFRKEGQNVTLSCEQNLNHDAMYWYRQDPGQGLRLIYYSQIVNDFQKGDIAEGYSVSREKKESFPLTVTSAQKNPTAFYLCASSSLTGRETQYFGPGTRLLVL.

The chain has TRBV5-1 and TRBJ2-3; 7 nucleotides match TRBD2. The germline V gene has CDR1 SGHRS and CDR2 YFSETQ. This CDR3 has 16 amino acids. V was clipped by 0 bases and J by 2 bases; unmatched bases: 6. This CDR3 is CASSLGKAGYTDTQYF. CDR3 nucleotide sequence: TGCGCCAGCAGCTTGGGGAAAGCGGGGTACACAGATACGCAGTATTTT.

The chain combines TRBV5-8 with TRBJ2-3, with TRBD2 matching 12 bases. Trimming took 3 bases from V and 4 from J; bases not matched to a gene: 6. The germline gives CDR1 SGHTS, CDR2 YDEGEE. The CDR3 has 16 amino acids. The CDR3 nucleotides are TGTGCCAGCAGCTCAAGACTAGCGGGGGTCGCAGATACGCAGTATTTT. This codes for CASSSRLAGVADTQYF.

This clone was seen only a few times. J is TRBJ2-7 and V is TRBV6-5, with 8 bases fitting TRBD1. The CDR3 has 13 residues. The junction had 2 bases not matched to a gene; V was cut back by 5 bases and J by 2 bases. Germline V gene data show CDR1 as MNHEY and CDR2 as SVGAGI. CDR3 bases: TGTGCCAGCAGTCAGGGGGCGGCCTACGAGCAGTACTTC. As protein: CASSQGAAYEQYF.

Of note for this clone: Other DNA sequences in the same sample also yield this CDR3. The genes are TRBV6-5 and TRBJ1-4; 10 nucleotides align to TRBD1. Germline-derived CDR1 and CDR2 are MNHEY and SVGAGI. V dropped 5 bases and J dropped 6; count of bases not matched to a gene: 3. The CDR3 sequence is 14 residues long. The CDR3: CASSLDRGYEKLFF. The CDR3 DNA follows: TGTGCCAGCAGTCTGGACAGGGGGTATGAAAAACTGTTTTTT.

The chain carries TRBV18 and TRBJ1-4; maybe TRBD1 (5 bases). V was pared by 4 bases and J by 3 bases, with 15 bases between. The CDR3 sequence is 16 residues long. In germline, CDR1 is KGHSH, CDR2 LQKENI. For the CDR3, the DNA is TGTGCCAGCTCACTCGGGGGTGGATCTTCTAATGAAAAACTGTTTTTT. Translation gives CASSLGGGSSNEKLFF.

The rearrangement joins TRBV2 to TRBJ2-7, with TRBD2 matching over 9 bases. The CDR3 runs to 12 residues. Germline CDR1 reads SNHLY; CDR2 reads FYNNEI. With V trimmed by 8 bases and J by 4 bases, 3 bases remained unmatched. This CDR3 reads CASFSGGYEQYF. The CDR3 nucleotides are TGTGCCAGCTTTAGCGGGGGATACGAGCAGTACTTC.

The chain uses TRBV29-1 and TRBJ1-5, with TRBD1 matching 9 bases. Germline CDR1 SQVTM, CDR2 ANQGSEA. The CDR3 extends over 12 amino acids. V shed 7 bases, J shed 4 bases, and the junction held 2 bases outside the gene matches. The CDR3 loop is CSAGQGNQPQHF. CDR3 coding DNA: TGCAGCGCCGGACAGGGGAATCAGCCCCAGCATTTT.

This chain connects TRBV7-2 to TRBJ1-1, with 7 bases matching TRBD1. The CDR3 is 17 amino acids. Trimming at V came to 1 base and at J to 11 bases, leaving 19 bases not matched to a gene. Germline-derived CDR1 and CDR2 are SGHTA and FQGNSA. CDR3 in amino acids: CASSLGLRDSAPPVAFF. The CDR3 DNA is TGTGCCAGCAGCTTAGGGCTCCGGGACAGCGCACCTCCTGTGGCTTTCTTT.

The chain recombines TRBV28 with TRBJ1-4; TRBD1 is a possible D gene (5 bases). The CDR3 contains 16 residues. Germline loops: CDR1 MDHEN, CDR2 SYDVKM. Deletions cut 1 base from V and 0 bases from J, with 9 bases between. CDR3 residues: CASSLSGGATNEKLFF. CDR3 DNA sequence: TGTGCCAGCAGTTTATCCGGGGGAGCAACTAATGAAAAACTGTTTTTT.

The chain is built from TRBV30 and TRBJ2-1; the match to TRBD2 covers 9 bases. The CDR3 spans 16 residues. V was clipped by 3 bases and J by 6 bases; unmatched bases: 12. Germline CDR1 is GTSNPN and CDR2 is SVGIG (reference sequence). The CDR3 DNA is TGTGCCTGGAGGGGGAAAGCGGGGGGCAGGGCCAATGAGCAGTTCTTC. Translating it yields CAWRGKAGGRANEQFF.

The chain has TRBV21-1 and TRBJ2-5; the table's D call, TRBD1, was not checked against the DNA. TRBV21-1 is given as a pseudogene. CDR3 length: 14 residues. In DNA form, the CDR3 reads TGTGCCACCATTGCACAGGATTACCAAGAGACCCAGTACTTC. Its translation is CATIAQDYQETQYF.

This clone was observed at least ten times. The rearrangement uses TRBV6-5 and TRBJ1-2, with 9 bases lining up with TRBD1. The germline CDR1 and CDR2 sequences are MNHEY and SVGAGI. V shed 2 bases and J 8 bases; nucleotides not matched to a gene: 9. There are 15 residues in the CDR3. CDR3 nucleotides: TGTGCCAGCAGTTACAGGACAGGGGAATGGGACGGCTACACCTTC. Translated, it gives CASSYRTGEWDGYTF.

The chain has TRBV5-1 and TRBJ2-3, with 8 positions matching TRBD2. The V segment lost 0 bases and the J segment 1 base; nucleotides outside the gene matches: 4. From germline, CDR1 is SGHRS and CDR2 YFSETQ. The CDR3 is 16 amino acids. The CDR3 is CASSLGSGGGTDTQYF. In DNA, the CDR3 is TGCGCCAGCAGCTTGGGAAGCGGGGGTGGCACAGATACGCAGTATTTT.

The V gene is TRBV28, the J gene TRBJ1-6; TRBD1 matches at 7 bases. J lost 13 bases, V lost 5 bases, and 20 bases had no gene match. The CDR3 sequence is 17 residues long. The germline V gene has CDR1 MDHEN and CDR2 SYDVKM. The CDR3 bases are TGTGCCAGCAGTCCTCTCCGGGAGGGGGCGCGGAAAGCCCCCCTCCACTTT. This codes for CASSPLREGARKAPLHF.

The chain uses TRBV5-1 and TRBJ1-5, with no clear D. The CDR3 consists of 13 residues. CDR1 is SGHRS, CDR2 YFSETQ, per germline. Between the trimmed V and J ends, which lost 0 bases and 5 bases, there was a span of 6 bases. The CDR3 loop reads CASSLGRDQPQHF. CDR3 in DNA: TGCGCCAGCAGCTTGGGGAGGGATCAGCCCCAGCATTTT.

The chain couples TRBV6-6 to TRBJ1-5, with D hard to call. Trimming left V 5 bases short and J 4 bases short, with 21 bases between. CDR3 length: 17 residues. In germline, CDR1 is MNHNY, CDR2 SVGAGI (reference sequence). CDR3 residues: CASSPEIPEGRNQPQHF. CDR3 coding DNA: TGTGCCAGCAGTCCCGAAATACCTGAGGGTAGGAATCAGCCCCAGCATTTT.

About this clone itself: The same CDR3 is also encoded by other DNA sequences in this sample. J is TRBJ1-2 and V is TRBV6-1; 10 bases align to TRBD1. Germline assignment: CDR1 MNHNS and CDR2 SASEGT. The CDR3 length is 14 residues. V gave up 3 bases and J gave up 2 bases; unmatched junction bases: 0. CDR3 DNA sequence: TGTGCCAGCAGTGAGGGACAGGGGAACTATGGCTACACCTTC. Its translation: CASSEGQGNYGYTF.

This clone was seen a handful of times. The gene calls are TRBV19 and TRBJ2-3, with 10 bases that match TRBD1. With V trimmed by 5 bases and J by 1 base, 9 bases remained unmatched. Germline lookup yields CDR1 LNHDA and CDR2 SQIVND (reference sequence). The CDR3 has 17 residues. The CDR3 sequence: CASSPGQGSVGTDTQYF. The CDR3 coding sequence is TGTGCCAGTAGTCCGGGACAGGGGTCGGTCGGCACAGATACGCAGTATTTT. Looking up the rest from reference TRBV19 and TRBJ2-3 gives the full variable domain: DGGITQSPKYLFRKEGQNVTLSCEQNLNHDAMYWYRQDPGQGLRLIYYSQIVNDFQKGDIAEGYSVSREKKESFPLTVTSAQKNPTAFYLCASSPGQGSVGTDTQYFGPGTRLTVL.

The chain joins TRBV19 to TRBJ1-2; 9 positions agree with TRBD1. V dropped 5 bases and J dropped 2; count of bases not matched to a gene: 12. The CDR3 runs to 17 residues. In germline, CDR1 is LNHDA, CDR2 SQIVND (reference sequence). The CDR3 here is CASSLQGHRGQNYGYTF. CDR3 sequence (DNA): TGTGCCAGTAGTCTCCAGGGCCACAGGGGGCAGAACTATGGCTACACCTTC.

The rearrangement uses TRBV18 and TRBJ2-1; TRBD2 aligns across 7 bases. V shed 4 bases and J 1 base; nucleotides not matched to a gene: 10. From germline, CDR1 is KGHSH and CDR2 LQKENI. The CDR3 contains 17 residues. CDR3 coding DNA: TGTGCCAGCTCACTTCAAGAGGTACTAGCGTCCTACAATGAGCAGTTCTTC. Amino acid sequence: CASSLQEVLASYNEQFF.

This clone was counted only a few times. The chain recombines TRBV7-9 with TRBJ2-5; perhaps TRBD1 as D (5 bases). From germline, CDR1 is SEHNR and CDR2 FQNEAQ (reference sequence). V lost 1 base and J lost 1, with 7 bases in between. This CDR3 comprises 14 residues. Written as DNA, the CDR3 is TGTGCCAGCAGCTTAGTACAGGCCCAAGAGACCCAGTACTTC. Translating gives CASSLVQAQETQYF. Full variable domain (missing parts from reference TRBV7-9 and TRBJ2-5): DTGVSQNPRHKITKRGQNVTFRCDPISEHNRLYWYRQTLGQGPEFLTYFQNEAQLEKSRLLSDRFSAERPKGSFSTLEIQRTEQGDSAMYLCASSLVQAQETQYFGPGTRLLVL.

The chain employs TRBV6-5 and TRBJ1-1, with D perhaps matching TRBD1 (5 bases). Trimming left V 5 bases short and J 0 bases short, with 13 bases between. Germline-derived CDR1 and CDR2 are MNHEY and SVGAGI. CDR3 length equals 15 residues. This chain's CDR3 is CASSRSGLMNTEAFF. CDR3 DNA sequence: TGTGCCAGCAGTCGCTCGGGACTCATGAACACTGAAGCTTTCTTT.

V and J are TRBV27 and TRBJ1-2; D is uncertain. The CDR3 consists of 14 residues. Germline lookup yields CDR1 MNHEY and CDR2 SMNVEV (reference sequence). The germline V and J ends were trimmed by 3 bases and 4 bases, with 12 bases remaining between them. The CDR3 bases are TGTGCCAGCAGTTTGACGGCCGGAGGCTATGGCTACACCTTC. As protein: CASSLTAGGYGYTF.

A single count supports this clone. The chain recombines TRBV13 with TRBJ2-7, with D possibly TRBD2 on 6 matching bases. Per the germline V gene, CDR1 is PRHDT and CDR2 is FYEKMQ (reference sequence). This CDR3 has 19 amino acids. Trimming took off 1 base at V and 3 bases at J, with 25 bases between the two ends. The CDR3 is CASSLESRLYSGLNYEQYF. The DNA of the CDR3 is TGTGCCAGCAGCTTAGAATCGCGTTTATACAGCGGGCTAAACTACGAGCAGTACTTC. Variable domain in full (rest from reference TRBV13 and TRBJ2-7): AAGVIQSPRHLIKEKRETATLKCYPIPRHDTVYWYQQGPGQDPQFLISFYEKMQSDKGSIPDRFSAQQFSDYHSELNMSSLELGDSALYFCASSLESRLYSGLNYEQYFGPGTRLTVT.

The chain recombines TRBV28 with TRBJ2-7; D possibly corresponds to TRBD1 (6 bases). V was pared by 6 bases and J by 3 bases, with 15 bases between. The CDR3 contains 14 residues. The germline V gene has CDR1 MDHEN and CDR2 SYDVKM. The CDR3: CASRDSPARYEQYF. CDR3 nucleotide sequence: TGTGCCAGCAGGGACAGCCCAGCCCGCTACGAGCAGTACTTC.

This clone showed up just once. The J gene is TRBJ2-7, the V gene TRBV12-3 or TRBV12-4; TRBD2 aligns across 7 bases. The CDR3 consists of 13 residues. After removal of 5 bases from V and 3 bases from J, the junction contained 4 bases not matched to a gene. In nucleotides, the CDR3 is TGTGCCAGCAGTCTCCGGGAGGTCTACGAGCAGTACTTC. Protein: CASSLREVYEQYF.

This clone appeared a few times. The sample has other DNA sequences that encode this CDR3 too. The chain joins TRBV3-1 (or the pseudogene TRBV3-2) to TRBJ1-1; D is uncertain. The CDR3 has 14 amino acids. Trimming pared 0 bases from V and 1 base from J, leaving 6 bases between. The germline gives CDR1 LGHDT, CDR2 YNNKEL (reference sequence). In nucleotides, the CDR3 is TGTGCCAGCAGCCAAGAAGGAGGGAACACTGAAGCTTTCTTT. This encodes CASSQEGGNTEAFF.